These 10 T cell receptor beta chains were all obtained from the same sample, sequenced in a study of memory CD8 T cells in hepatitis C reinfection. Data came from immunoSEQ multiplex PCR; TCRdb stores just in-frame clones and leaves some out. The profile covers about 45,000 clones, with roughly 88% appearing a single time and around 1.2% taken by the ten largest. Time point: peak reinfection, 3 to 8 weeks after reinfection detection. TCR sequencing was done directly ex vivo on sorted cells, without expansion in vitro. Sequencing was performed on naive CD8+ T cells sorted from blood. These receptors were collected from a man aged 18-30 years with hepatitis C virus infection.

This chain links TRBV5-5 with TRBJ2-1, with D maybe TRBD2 (5 bases). Germline values: CDR1 SGHKS, CDR2 YYEKEE (reference sequence). The CDR3 is 13 amino acids. Trimming shortened V by 1 base and J by 4 bases, and 6 bases separated the two germline ends. In DNA form, the CDR3 reads TGTGCCAGCAGCTTGACTAGGTACAATGAGCAGTTCTTC. Translation gives CASSLTRYNEQFF.

This sequence joins TRBV27 and TRBJ2-7; 7 nucleotides align to TRBD1. V dropped 9 bases and J dropped 0; count of bases not matched to a gene: 5. Germline V gives CDR1 MNHEY, CDR2 SMNVEV (reference sequence). The CDR3 covers 13 residues. CDR3 in amino acids: CASSRDSSYEQYF. The CDR3 DNA sequence: TGTGCCAGTAGCCGGGACAGCTCCTACGAGCAGTACTTC.

V and J are TRBV19 and TRBJ1-5; no definite D call. Between the trimmed V and J ends, which lost 6 bases and 0 bases, there was a span of 12 bases. Germline V lookup: CDR1 LNHDA, CDR2 SQIVND (reference sequence). This CDR3 has 15 amino acids. CDR3 bases: TGTGCCAGTAGCCCTACAGAGTATAGCAATCAGCCCCAGCATTTT. Residues: CASSPTEYSNQPQHF. The full variable domain, with the rest looked up from reference TRBV19 and TRBJ1-5, is DGGITQSPKYLFRKEGQNVTLSCEQNLNHDAMYWYRQDPGQGLRLIYYSQIVNDFQKGDIAEGYSVSREKKESFPLTVTSAQKNPTAFYLCASSPTEYSNQPQHFGDGTRLSIL.

This clone came up a few times. V is TRBV6-5 and J is TRBJ1-2; D remains unclear. Germline V gene lookup returns CDR1 MNHEY and CDR2 SVGAGI. The CDR3 covers 14 residues. Between the trimmed V and J ends, which lost 5 bases and 0 bases, there was a span of 10 bases. This CDR3 reads CASSPVGPNYGYTF. The CDR3 DNA is TGTGCCAGCAGTCCAGTGGGCCCTAACTATGGCTACACCTTC.

The CDR3 nucleotides read TGCGCCAGCAGCTTGGGGGGGGGCATAGACTATGGCTACACCTTC. This codes for CASSLGGGIDYGYTF. The chain combines TRBV5-1 with TRBJ1-2; D may be TRBD1 (6 bases). CDR3 length equals 15 residues. Germline-derived CDR1 and CDR2 are SGHRS and YFSETQ. Trimming left V 0 bases short and J 3 bases short, with 12 bases between.

The chain combines TRBV5-5 with TRBJ2-7; 12 bases are a match to TRBD2. This CDR3 is 14 amino acids long. Germline trimming cut 2 bases from V and 7 bases from J; bases unmatched to any gene: 4. Germline assignment: CDR1 SGHKS and CDR2 YYEKEE (reference sequence). The DNA for the CDR3 is TGTGCCAGCAGCTTCCCTAGCGGGAGGGAGGAGCAGTACTTC. Translated: CASSFPSGREEQYF.

The chain links TRBV9 to TRBJ2-3, with D uncertain. Germline CDR1 and CDR2: SGDLS and YYNGEE. The V gene lost 4 bases and the J gene lost 5 bases, with 17 bases spanning the gap. The CDR3 covers 15 residues. The CDR3 region has the DNA TGTGCCAGCAGCCGTCCCACTCTAGTGGGAGATACGCAGTATTTT. Its protein is CASSRPTLVGDTQYF.

The chain links TRBV28 to TRBJ2-3; 7 bases fit TRBD2. With 8 bases clipped from V and 3 bases from J, the junction kept 14 bases outside the gene matches. In germline, CDR1 is MDHEN, CDR2 SYDVKM. CDR3 length equals 16 residues. The CDR3 DNA reads TGTGCCAGCTCCTCCCCGTGGAGCGGGGCAACAGATACGCAGTATTTT. This codes for CASSSPWSGATDTQYF.

The chain has TRBV29-1 and TRBJ2-1; perhaps TRBD2 as D (5 bases). The CDR3 length is 13 residues. The V end was cut by 8 bases, the J end by 0 bases, with 11 bases between. Germline lookup yields CDR1 SQVTM and CDR2 ANQGSEA. CDR3 DNA sequence: TGCAGCTGGACGGGGAGCTCCTACAATGAGCAGTTCTTC. Protein sequence: CSWTGSSYNEQFF.

This clone was observed once. The chain couples TRBV6-5 to TRBJ1-1; TRBD1 matches 7 bases. The CDR3 contains 13 residues. Germline trimming cut 6 bases from V and 3 bases from J; bases unmatched to any gene: 4. The V gene's germline CDR1 is MNHEY and CDR2 SVGAGI. The CDR3 DNA is TGTGCCAGCAGACAGGGGACGTACACTGAAGCTTTCTTT. Translating gives CASRQGTYTEAFF.